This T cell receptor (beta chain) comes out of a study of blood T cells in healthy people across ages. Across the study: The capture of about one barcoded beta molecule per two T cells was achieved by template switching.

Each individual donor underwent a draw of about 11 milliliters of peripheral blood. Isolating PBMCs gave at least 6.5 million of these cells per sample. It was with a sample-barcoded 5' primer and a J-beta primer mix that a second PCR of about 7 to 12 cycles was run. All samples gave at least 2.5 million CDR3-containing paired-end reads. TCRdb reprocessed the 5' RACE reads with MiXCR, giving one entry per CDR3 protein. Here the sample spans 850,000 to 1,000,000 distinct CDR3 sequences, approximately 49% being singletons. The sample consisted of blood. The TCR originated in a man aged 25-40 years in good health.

In nucleotides, the CDR3 is TGTGCCAGCAGTTCAAGGACAGGGGGCCTCTATGAGCAGTTCTTC. Protein sequence: CASSSRTGGLYEQFF. V usage is TRBV27 and J usage is TRBJ2-1; 11 bases are a match to TRBD1. Trimming cost V 4 bases and J 8 bases; bases outside gene matches: 7. Per the germline V gene, CDR1 is MNHEY and CDR2 is SMNVEV (reference sequence). This CDR3 region has 15 residues.